This T cell receptor beta chain was recovered during a study of shared clonotypes between healthy human individuals. About the study: Each donor contributed plates that comprised three CD4 naive, three CD4 memory, two CD8 naive and one CD8 memory.

This clone was picked up a small number of times. TCRdb keeps only in-frame clones here, not all; method: immunoSEQ multiplex PCR. The data show some 1,100,000 clones, with approximately 78% seen just once and 0.4% to 0.55% held by the top ten. The V gene lost 3 bases and the J gene lost 7 bases, with 12 bases spanning the gap. The CDR3 is made up of 13 amino acids. Germline CDR1 reads MDHEN; CDR2 reads SYDVKM. The material sequenced was memory CD4+ T cells from PBMCs. Subset given: CD45RA-negative fraction. V usage is TRBV28 and J usage is TRBJ1-1, with TRBD1 as a possible D gene (6 bases). This sequence originates from a man aged 18 to 29 in good health. Some clones in this sample may be carry-over from other donors' samples. The CDR3 sequence: CASSFRGSHEAFF. CDR3 DNA sequence: TGTGCCAGCAGTTTTAGGGGGAGTCATGAAGCTTTCTTT.